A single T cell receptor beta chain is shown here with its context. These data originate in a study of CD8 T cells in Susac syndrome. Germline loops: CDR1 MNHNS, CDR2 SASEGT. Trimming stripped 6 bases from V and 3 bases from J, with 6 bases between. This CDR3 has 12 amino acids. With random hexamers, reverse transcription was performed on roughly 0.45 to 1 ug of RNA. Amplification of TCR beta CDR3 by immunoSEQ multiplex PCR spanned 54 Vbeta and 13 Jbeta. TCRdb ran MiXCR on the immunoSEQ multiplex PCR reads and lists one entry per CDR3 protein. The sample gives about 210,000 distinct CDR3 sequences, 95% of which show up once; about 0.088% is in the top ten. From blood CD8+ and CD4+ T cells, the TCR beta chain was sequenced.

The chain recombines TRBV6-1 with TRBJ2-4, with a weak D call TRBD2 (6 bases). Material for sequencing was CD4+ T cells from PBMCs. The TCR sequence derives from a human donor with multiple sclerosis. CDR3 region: CASRGGKNIQYF. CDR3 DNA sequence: TGTGCCAGCAGGGGGGGCAAAAACATTCAGTACTTC.